This T cell receptor beta chain appears in the sequencing data of a study of blood T cells in healthy people across ages. Overall study results and limits: Whereas aged donors had fewer naive CD4+ cells, long-lived donors had more of them and higher diversity.

Using a J-beta primer mix together with a sample-barcoded 5' primer, a second PCR was run for roughly 6 to 11 cycles. TCRdb used MiXCR to reprocess the 5' RACE reads, holding one entry per CDR3 protein. Of 780,000 or so distinct CDR3 sequences in the sample, about 48% were seen once. The germline V gene has CDR1 SGHTA and CDR2 FQGNSA. The CDR3 has 13 residues. Regarding this clonotype: What it recognizes is unknown.

V usage is TRBV7-2 and J usage is TRBJ2-1; a possible D gene is TRBD1 (6 bases). The J call is uncertain, as TRBJ2-7 better fits the DNA end. Material for sequencing was blood. The TCR was taken from a man older than 75 in good health. The CDR3 coding sequence is TGTGCCAGCAGCTTAGGGGACATCGTTGGGCAGTACTTC. Protein: CASSLGDIVGQYF.